This T cell receptor (beta chain) was obtained from a study of vaccination and CD4 T cells after COVID-19. For the study at large: Overlapping spike pools from SARS-CoV-2 and HCoV-NL63, HCoV-OC43 and HCoV-229E served as culture stimuli.

The treatment here: approximately 10-day PBMC culture with coronavirus spike peptide pools or control peptides (ViraFEST assay). Gathered ahead of the COVID-19 pandemic (2011-2018) were the CD4+ T cells of the unexposed donor. Sequence data for DNA of cultured CD4+ T cells were generated by the Oncomine TCR Beta short-read assay. Genomic DNA was extracted from cultured CD4+ T cells. TCRdb fed the PCR reads into MiXCR, producing one record per CDR3 protein. The data hold under 8,500 distinct CDR3 sequences, with under 40% observed a single time. Study-level findings and limits: Relatively small numbers of convalescent patients were studied, with no early post-infection timepoints included.

The CDR3 consists of 14 residues. J lost 4 bases, V lost 10 bases, and 11 bases had no gene match. Germline CDR1 is MNHEY and CDR2 is SMNVEV (reference sequence). Of note for this clonotype: What it binds is unknown.

The specimen sequenced was CD4+ T cells from blood, cultured in vitro. The genes are TRBV27 and TRBJ2-3; 7 bases fit TRBD1. This clonotype originated in a human donor in good health. The DNA for the CDR3 is TGTGCCACCCAAACTTACAGGGGTGCAGATACGCAGTATTTT. Translation gives CATQTYRGADTQYF.